This TCR beta chain came from a study of tumor and adjacent non-tumor tissue in lung cancer. This sample's RNA came from whole unsorted tissue. With respect to this clonotype: At one boundary the junction diverges from the germline segment, which might be a read error.

The CDR3 is 17 residues long. The library came from three nested PCR rounds adapted from ARM-PCR protocols. One entry per CDR3 protein results from TCRdb running MiXCR on the multiplex PCR reads. The table shows approximately 75,000 distinct CDR3 sequences, with roughly 80% occurring only once. Sequencing was performed on lung tumor tissue. This receptor was identified in a woman between 50 and 59 years old with non-small cell lung cancer. The rearrangement links TRBV12-3 or TRBV12-4 to TRBJ2-7; 13 bases fit TRBD2. The CDR3 loop reads CASSPELAGGVSYDQYF. CDR3 bases: TGTGCCAGCAGCCCGGAACTAGCGGGAGGGGTCTCCTACGATCAGTACTTC.